The rows below give T cell receptor beta chains drawn from one sample of a study of shared clonotypes between healthy human individuals. This table comes from immunoSEQ multiplex PCR, and its TCRdb copy is limited to in-frame clones, with some not included. Counted here are 2 million to 2.5 million clones, around 92% occurring once; the ten biggest clones make up 0.3% to 0.45%. The source material was naive CD4+ T cells from PBMCs. These TCRs come from a young man in good health. Some clones in this sample may be carry-over from other donors' samples. CDR3s include the opening cysteine and the closing phenylalanine or tryptophan. The D gene is left open where the match is weak. Not all rows give a size; the values are once, few, many and, for expanded clones, a class.

d_call j_call v_call clone_size cdr3_nt cdr3_aa
. TRBJ1-1 TRBV30 . TGTGCCTGGAGTCTCGAGAGGGAAACTTTCTTT CAWSLERETFF
. TRBJ2-1 TRBV28 . TGTGCCAGCAGTCCAAGCACCCCCAGGGGGTTCTTC CASSPSTPRGFF
. TRBJ1-2 TRBV30 . TGTGCCTGGAGTGCGGGGCACAACTATGGCTACACCTTC CAWSAGHNYGYTF
. TRBJ2-7 TRBV28 . TGTGCCAGCAGTTTAGCAGTAGGGGAGCAGTACTTC CASSLAVGEQYF
. TRBJ2-2 TRBV30 . TGTGCCTGGGAGGGTTCAAGGACCGGGGAGCTGTTTTTT CAWEGSRTGELFF
TRBD2 TRBJ2-1 TRBV2 . TGTGCCAGCAGTGGTGGGACTAGCGGGTACAATGAGCAGTTCTTC CASSGGTSGYNEQFF
. TRBJ2-5 TRBV5-1 . TGCGCCAGCAGCTTGGGGGCAGGGAGCCGCCAAGAGACCCAGTACTTC CASSLGAGSRQETQYF
TRBD1 TRBJ2-7 TRBV6-1 . TGTGCCAGCTCTCAACAGGGGGCGGGGGTGCAGTACTTC CASSQQGAGVQYF
. TRBJ2-7 TRBV11-3 . TGTGCCAGCAGCTTAGGACACAGTTCTTACGAGCAGTACTTC CASSLGHSSYEQYF
TRBD1 TRBJ1-2 TRBV30 . TGTGCCTGGAGGGGACAGGGGGCGCCGGGGTTTAACTATGGCTACACCTTC CAWRGQGAPGFNYGYTF
TRBD1 TRBJ1-1 TRBV2 . TGTGCCAGCAGTGGATGGACAGGGCGGACTGAAGCTTTCTTT CASSGWTGRTEAFF
. TRBJ1-1 TRBV29-1 . TGCAGCGTCGCCCCCAGTGGGACTGAAGCTTTCTTT CSVAPSGTEAFF
TRBD2 TRBJ2-1 TRBV2 . TGTGCCAGCAGTGAAATCCAGACTAGCGGGTTAGGCAATGAGCAGTTCTTC CASSEIQTSGLGNEQFF
. TRBJ1-1 TRBV19 . TGTGCCAGTAGTATGTCAGATCATGGAGGTACTGAAGCTTTCTTT CASSMSDHGGTEAFF
. TRBJ2-5 TRBV5-8 . TGTGCCAGCAGCTTTGACAGGCGGACCCAGTACTTC CASSFDRRTQYF
. TRBJ1-5 TRBV7-9 few TGTGCCAGCAGCCCGACAGATAGCAATCAGCCCCAGCATTTT CASSPTDSNQPQHF
. TRBJ2-1 TRBV7-3 . TGTGCCAGCAGCCCTAGCATGAGCTCCTACAATGAGCAGTTCTTC CASSPSMSSYNEQFF
TRBD2 TRBJ2-7 TRBV9 . TGTGCCAGCAGCGTAGATTGGGCGGGAGACTACGAGCAGTACTTC CASSVDWAGDYEQYF
. TRBJ2-5 TRBV30 once TGTGCCTGGGTCCCTCGGGGCGAGACCCAGTACTTC CAWVPRGETQYF
TRBD2 TRBJ2-7 TRBV6-5 . TGTGCCAGCATGGCTAGCGGGATCCCCTACGAGCAGTACTTC CASMASGIPYEQYF
TRBD1 TRBJ1-1 TRBV7-9 . TGTGCCAGCAGCGTCTACAGGGGGGCTGAAGCTTTCTTT CASSVYRGAEAFF
TRBD2 TRBJ2-7 TRBV5-4 once TGTGCCAGCAGTTCTCGGACTAGCGGGAGCCCCGAGCAGTACTTC CASSSRTSGSPEQYF
TRBD1 TRBJ1-1 TRBV11-1 . TGTGCCAGCAGCTTAGTCCACCAGGGGGCTGACACTGAAGCTTTCTTT CASSLVHQGADTEAFF
. TRBJ1-2 TRBV5-1 . TGCGCCAGCAGCTTCGACATCTATGGCTACACCTTC CASSFDIYGYTF
. TRBJ2-7 TRBV19 . TGTGCCAGTAGTAGTAGGACTGCGGGTGACGAGCAGTACTTC CASSSRTAGDEQYF